These T cell receptor beta chains were read from a single sample in a study of T cells in Graves' hyperthyroidism and ophthalmopathy. TCRdb called the multiplex PCR reads again in MiXCR, with one record for every CDR3 protein. The data show roughly 380,000 distinct CDR3 sequences, less than 20% seen once. Sequencing was performed on blood. The receptors were gathered from a woman between 35 and 50 years old with Graves' ophthalmopathy. CDR3s include the opening cysteine and the closing phenylalanine or tryptophan. D genes are given only for firm matches. Some rows have no size entry. The others give once, few or many, or a class for an expanded clone.

clone_size j_call d_call v_call cdr3_aa cdr3_nt
- TRBJ1-5 - TRBV27 CASSSVRGSGVRNQPQHF TGTGCCAGCAGTTCCGTTCGTGGGTCAGGGGTGAGAAATCAGCCCCAGCATTTT
many TRBJ2-2 - TRBV28 CASSYGSDGELFF TGTGCCAGCAGTTATGGGTCGGACGGGGAGCTGTTTTTT
many TRBJ1-1 - TRBV6-1 CASSRTELMNTEAFF TGTGCCAGCAGCAGGACAGAACTTATGAACACTGAAGCTTTCTTT
- TRBJ1-1 - TRBV2 CASSDWGGNTEAFF TGTGCCAGCAGTGATTGGGGGGGGAACACTGAAGCTTTCTTT
many TRBJ2-6 - TRBV6-2/TRBV6-3 CASSSSSQVDSGANVLTF TGTGCCAGCAGTTCCTCGAGCCAGGTGGACTCTGGGGCCAACGTCCTGACTTTC
many TRBJ1-5 TRBD1 TRBV20-1 CSAHGTGRDQPQHF TGCAGTGCGCACGGGACAGGGAGGGATCAGCCCCAGCATTTT
few TRBJ2-4 - TRBV4-3 CASSPDRRGLAKNIQYF TGCGCCAGCAGCCCTGATCGCAGGGGACTAGCCAAAAACATTCAGTACTTC
- TRBJ1-3 - TRBV12-5 CASGNWGPGNTIYF TGTGCTAGTGGTAATTGGGGTCCTGGAAACACCATATATTTT
many TRBJ2-7 TRBD2 TRBV20-1 CSVAGVREQYF TGCAGTGTCGCGGGGGTGCGGGAGCAGTACTTC
- TRBJ2-7 - TRBV20-1 CSARDPRGVYEQYF TGCAGTGCTAGAGATCCACGGGGTGTCTACGAGCAGTACTTC
many TRBJ2-7 TRBD1 TRBV3-1 CASSQDARQGAPYEQYF TGTGCCAGCAGCCAGGACGCTAGACAGGGGGCACCCTACGAGCAGTACTTC
many TRBJ2-2 TRBD1 TRBV25-1 CASRPSGQVNTGELFF TGTGCCAGCAGGCCCTCCGGACAGGTGAACACCGGGGAGCTGTTTTTT
many TRBJ2-7 - TRBV6-2/TRBV6-3 CASSDPGSYEQYF TGTGCCAGCAGCGACCCCGGCTCCTACGAGCAGTACTTC
many TRBJ1-2 TRBD1 TRBV12-5 CASGLGTGDGYTF TGTGCTAGTGGTTTAGGGACAGGGGATGGCTACACCTTC
many TRBJ1-3 - TRBV30 CAWSYPGTGHGNTIYF TGTGCCTGGAGTTATCCCGGGACGGGACATGGAAACACCATATATTTT
many TRBJ2-7 - TRBV28 CASSLLGDRPYEQYF TGTGCCAGCAGTTTATTAGGAGACAGGCCCTACGAGCAGTACTTC
many TRBJ2-7 - TRBV20-1 CSAPHREREHF TGCAGTGCCCCCCATAGGGAGCGTGAGCACTTC
many TRBJ1-5 - TRBV12-5 CASGLTQNQPQHF TGTGCTAGTGGTTTGACACAAAATCAGCCCCAGCATTTT
many TRBJ1-6 - TRBV28 CASSSIGLANSPLHF TGTGCCAGCAGTTCGATAGGTTTGGCTAATTCACCCCTCCACTTT
- TRBJ2-5 - TRBV18 CASSSRETKYF TGTGCCAGCTCGTCACGGGAGACCAAGTACTTC
many TRBJ2-5 TRBD2 TRBV20-1 CSAGTSGSQTQYF TGCAGTGCTGGGACTAGCGGGAGTCAGACCCAGTACTTC
many TRBJ2-7 - TRBV28 CASSPVPREQYF TGTGCCAGCAGTCCAGTTCCCCGCGAGCAGTACTTC
many TRBJ1-5 TRBD1 TRBV10-3 CAISESAGGIISNQPQHF TGTGCCATCAGTGAGTCGGCAGGGGGAATTATTAGCAATCAGCCCCAGCATTTT
many TRBJ2-5 - TRBV10-3 CAISESSLASQETQYF TGTGCCATCAGTGAGTCTAGTCTAGCGAGCCAAGAGACCCAGTACTTC